The 16 T cell receptor beta chains below were found in one sample sequenced in a study of cytomegalovirus exposure and HLA in healthy donors (TCRdb year 2017). The library was made by the immunoSEQ multiplex PCR assay. The multiplex PCR relied on a mix of 60 forward primers for TCR Vbeta segments and 13 reverse primers for TCR Jbeta segments. TCRdb provides this immuneACCESS table in a form limited to in-frame rearrangements. Some clones are lacking; in checked studies, under half of them reflect an unresolved V gene, and why the rest are absent is not known. Across this sample there are 150,000 to 200,000 clones, with over 75% seen only once. Jointly, the top ten make up approximately 2.2% of the sample. Material: PBMCs. The receptors derive from a woman between 45 and 60 years old in good health and CMV-seronegative.

The chain carries TRBV27 and TRBJ1-2; 7 nucleotides align to TRBD1. CDR1 is MNHEY and CDR2 is SMNVEV in the germline V gene (reference sequence). The CDR3 extends over 16 amino acids. After removal of 4 bases from V and 3 bases from J, the junction contained 11 bases not matched to a gene. The DNA for the CDR3 is TGTGCCAGCAGTTCCAATGGACAGGCGATGTACTATGGCTACACCTTC. It codes for CASSSNGQAMYYGYTF.

This clone is a singleton in its sample. This chain links TRBV18 with TRBJ2-7; 10 positions match TRBD1. Germline V gives CDR1 KGHSH, CDR2 LQKENI. With V trimmed by 4 bases and J by 5 bases, 8 bases remained unmatched. This CDR3 has 15 residues. Here the CDR3 reads CASSRVRTGGHEQYF. The CDR3 DNA is TGTGCCAGCTCACGGGTCAGGACAGGGGGACACGAGCAGTACTTC.

The V call is TRBV11-2, the J call TRBJ2-1; 9 positions match TRBD2. CDR3 length equals 17 residues. Germline CDR1 SGHAT, CDR2 FQNNGV. Trimming took 4 bases from V and 4 from J; bases not matched to a gene: 11. The CDR3 sequence: CASSSPPGLAGYNEQFF. The DNA of the CDR3 is TGTGCCAGCAGCTCCCCTCCGGGGCTAGCGGGGTACAATGAGCAGTTCTTC.

The V call is TRBV19, the J call TRBJ2-1; TRBD1 aligns across 7 bases. V was pared by 7 bases and J by 2 bases, with 11 bases of the junction left unmatched. Germline CDR1 and CDR2: LNHDA and SQIVND (reference sequence). This CDR3 comprises 16 residues. CDR3 region: CASKGEGGQTYNEQFF. The CDR3 DNA reads as TGTGCCAGTAAGGGGGAAGGGGGCCAAACCTACAATGAGCAGTTCTTC.

In this sample, this clone turned up a few times. This sequence joins TRBV5-1 and TRBJ2-1, with 14 bases identical to TRBD2. Losses at the gene ends were 3 bases for V and 7 bases for J; bases not matched to a gene: 27. CDR1 is SGHRS, CDR2 YFSETQ, per germline. The CDR3 is made up of 23 amino acids. CDR3 region: CASSSLSGLAGVMGPGGMNEQFF. The CDR3 DNA sequence: TGCGCCAGCAGCTCCTTATCGGGACTAGCGGGAGTAATGGGCCCGGGGGGAATGAATGAGCAGTTCTTC.

The chain uses TRBV10-1 and TRBJ1-1; 7 bases map to TRBD1. Germline lookup yields CDR1 WNHNN and CDR2 SYGVQD (reference sequence). J gave up 2 bases and V 4 bases, and 4 bases lay outside the gene matches. CDR3 length: 14 amino acids. CDR3 region: CASSVGQLNTEAFF. CDR3 nucleotide sequence: TGCGCCAGCAGTGTGGGACAGCTAAACACTGAAGCTTTCTTT.

The V call is TRBV30, the J call TRBJ2-5; D is uncertain. Trimming removed 1 base from V and 2 bases from J, with 8 bases in between. This CDR3 region has 13 residues. Germline CDR1 is GTSNPN and CDR2 is SVGIG (reference sequence). CDR3 residues: CAWSAGGQETQYF. CDR3 nucleotides: TGTGCCTGGAGTGCGGGTGGTCAAGAGACCCAGTACTTC.

As for this clone: The same CDR3 is also encoded by other DNA sequences in this sample. The chain recombines TRBV7-9 with TRBJ1-1; TRBD1 is a possible D gene (5 bases). Germline values: CDR1 SEHNR, CDR2 FQNEAQ (reference sequence). V was clipped by 1 base and J by 0 bases, with 6 bases between them. The CDR3 runs to 14 residues. The CDR3 loop is CASSLGQLNTEAFF. The CDR3 DNA sequence: TGTGCCAGCAGCTTAGGACAGTTGAACACTGAAGCTTTCTTT.

The J gene is TRBJ1-1, the V gene TRBV28; tentative D call: TRBD1 (6 bases). Germline V gene lookup returns CDR1 MDHEN and CDR2 SYDVKM. This CDR3 has 16 residues. The V end was cut by 5 bases, the J end by 4 bases, with 20 bases between. This CDR3 is CASSPRGGARGTEAFF. DNA of the CDR3: TGTGCCAGCAGTCCCCGAGGGGGGGCGCGGGGCACTGAAGCTTTCTTT.

The chain employs TRBV15 and TRBJ1-6; D is possibly TRBD1 (5 bases). Germline CDR1 reads LNHNV; CDR2 reads YYDKDF (reference sequence). CDR3 length equals 17 residues. Trimming pared 0 bases from V and 6 bases from J, leaving 15 bases between. The CDR3 here is CATSRDRGGRTNSPLHF. The CDR3 DNA reads TGTGCCACCAGCAGAGATAGGGGTGGGAGGACTAATTCACCCCTCCACTTT.

This clone showed up just a few times. The DNA for the CDR3 is TGTGCCACCAGCAGAGAAACTGAGCGGACTTTCTCCTACAATGAGCAGTTCTTC. It codes for CATSRETERTFSYNEQFF. The V call is TRBV15, the J call TRBJ2-1; D may be TRBD2 (5 bases). CDR1 and CDR2 from the germline V gene are LNHNV and YYDKDF (reference sequence). The CDR3 has 18 residues. Trimming stripped 0 bases from V and 0 bases from J, with 15 bases between.

The chain employs TRBV5-6 and TRBJ2-7; D possibly corresponds to TRBD1 (5 bases). This CDR3 comprises 13 residues. Trimming removed 4 bases at V and 6 bases at J, with 14 bases between. Germline values: CDR1 SGHDT, CDR2 YYEEEE. CDR3 sequence: CASSPGRAREQYF. CDR3 nucleotides: TGTGCCAGCAGCCCCGGCAGGGCTCGCGAGCAGTACTTC.

J is TRBJ1-2 and V is TRBV6-1; D may be TRBD1 (6 bases). Germline-derived CDR1 and CDR2 are MNHNS and SASEGT. Trimming pared 0 bases from V and 4 bases from J, leaving 15 bases between. This CDR3 has 16 amino acids. The CDR3, as DNA: TGTGCCAGCAGTGAAGCGGGGACAAAATTGAGCTATGGCTACACCTTC. Translated, it gives CASSEAGTKLSYGYTF.

This chain's CDR3 is CASGLSAGPEGEQFF. In DNA, the CDR3 is TGTGCTAGTGGTTTGAGCGCGGGCCCCGAAGGTGAGCAGTTCTTC. The V and J genes are TRBV12-5 and TRBJ2-1, with D possibly being TRBD2 (5 bases). Germline CDR1 LGHNT, CDR2 FRNRAP. The CDR3 covers 15 residues. V gave up 2 bases and J gave up 9 bases, with 17 bases separating them.

This sequence joins TRBV5-1 and TRBJ1-4; D uncertain. Germline CDR1 SGHRS, CDR2 YFSETQ. This CDR3 has 14 amino acids. The germline V and J ends were trimmed by 5 bases and 0 bases, with 8 bases remaining between them. Here the CDR3 reads CASSNSSTNEKLFF. CDR3 nucleotides: TGCGCCAGCAGTAACAGCTCAACTAATGAAAAACTGTTTTTT.

This clone was counted between two and nine times. In DNA form, the CDR3 reads TGTGCCAGCAGCCTGTACAGGGGGATTAACAATCAGCCCCAGCATTTT. Translation: CASSLYRGINNQPQHF. The chain couples TRBV5-8 to TRBJ1-5; 8 bases align to TRBD1. V dropped 4 bases and J dropped 3; count of bases not matched to a gene: 9. CDR1 SGHTS and CDR2 YDEGEE come from the germline V gene. The CDR3 sequence is 16 residues long.